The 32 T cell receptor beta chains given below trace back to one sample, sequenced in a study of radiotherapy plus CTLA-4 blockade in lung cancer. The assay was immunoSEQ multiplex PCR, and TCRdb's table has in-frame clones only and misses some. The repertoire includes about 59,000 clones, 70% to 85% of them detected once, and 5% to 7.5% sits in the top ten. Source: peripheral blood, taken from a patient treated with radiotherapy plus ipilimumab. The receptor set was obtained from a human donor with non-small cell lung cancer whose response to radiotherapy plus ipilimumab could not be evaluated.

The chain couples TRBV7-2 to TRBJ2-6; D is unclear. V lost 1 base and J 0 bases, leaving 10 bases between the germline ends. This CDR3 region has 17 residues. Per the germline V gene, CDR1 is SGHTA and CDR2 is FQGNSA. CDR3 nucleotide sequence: TGTGCCAGCAGCTTAGGGTCGTGGAGCTCTGGGGCCAACGTCCTGACTTTC. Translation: CASSLGSWSSGANVLTF.

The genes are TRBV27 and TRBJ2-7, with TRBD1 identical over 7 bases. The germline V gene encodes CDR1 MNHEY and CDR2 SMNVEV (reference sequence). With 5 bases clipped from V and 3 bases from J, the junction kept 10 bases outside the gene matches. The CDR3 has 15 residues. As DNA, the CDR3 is TGTGCCAGCAGTGGGCAGGGGGATAGGCTCTACGAGCAGTACTTC. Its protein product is CASSGQGDRLYEQYF.

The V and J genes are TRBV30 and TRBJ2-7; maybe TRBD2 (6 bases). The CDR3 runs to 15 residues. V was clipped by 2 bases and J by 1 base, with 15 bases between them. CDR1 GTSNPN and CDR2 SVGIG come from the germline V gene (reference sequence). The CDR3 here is CAWSLGGGPSYEQYF. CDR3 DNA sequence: TGTGCCTGGAGTTTGGGGGGAGGACCGTCCTACGAGCAGTACTTC.

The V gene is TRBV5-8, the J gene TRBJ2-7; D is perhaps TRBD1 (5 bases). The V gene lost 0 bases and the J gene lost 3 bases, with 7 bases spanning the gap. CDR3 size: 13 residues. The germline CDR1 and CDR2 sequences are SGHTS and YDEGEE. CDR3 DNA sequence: TGTGCCAGCAGCTTGGGACAGTTCTACGAGCAGTACTTC. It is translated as CASSLGQFYEQYF. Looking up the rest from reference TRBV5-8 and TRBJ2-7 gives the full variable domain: EAGVTQSPTHLIKTRGQQATLRCSPISGHTSVYWYQQALGLGLQFLLWYDEGEERNRGNFPPRFSGRQFPNYSSELNVNALELEDSALYLCASSLGQFYEQYFGPGTRLTVT.

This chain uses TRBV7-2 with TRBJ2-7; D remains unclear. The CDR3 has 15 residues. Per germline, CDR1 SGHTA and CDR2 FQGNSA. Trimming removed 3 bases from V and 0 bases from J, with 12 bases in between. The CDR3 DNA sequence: TGTGCCAGCAGCTTTTCCTCGTCAGACTCCTACGAGCAGTACTTC. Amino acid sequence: CASSFSSSDSYEQYF.

The CDR3 DNA is TGTGCCAGCAGCTTCAGGGGACGCGCCTACAATGAGCAGTTCTTC. This sequence encodes CASSFRGRAYNEQFF. The chain combines TRBV5-6 with TRBJ2-1; maybe TRBD1 (6 bases). Germline V gives CDR1 SGHDT, CDR2 YYEEEE. The CDR3 runs 15 residues. The V gene lost 2 bases and the J gene lost 2 bases, with 11 bases spanning the gap.

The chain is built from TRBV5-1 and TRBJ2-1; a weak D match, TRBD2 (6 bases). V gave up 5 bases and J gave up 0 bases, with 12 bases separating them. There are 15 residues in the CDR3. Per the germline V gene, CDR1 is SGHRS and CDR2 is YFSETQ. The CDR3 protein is CASSRGASSYNEQFF. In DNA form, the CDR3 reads TGCGCCAGCAGTCGCGGGGCCAGCTCCTACAATGAGCAGTTCTTC.

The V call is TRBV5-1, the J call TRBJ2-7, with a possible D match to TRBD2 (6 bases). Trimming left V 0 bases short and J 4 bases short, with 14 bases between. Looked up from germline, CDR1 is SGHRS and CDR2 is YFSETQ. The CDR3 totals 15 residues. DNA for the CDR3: TGCGCCAGCAGCTTGGGAGACGGGGGTACGTACGAGCAGTACTTC. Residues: CASSLGDGGTYEQYF.

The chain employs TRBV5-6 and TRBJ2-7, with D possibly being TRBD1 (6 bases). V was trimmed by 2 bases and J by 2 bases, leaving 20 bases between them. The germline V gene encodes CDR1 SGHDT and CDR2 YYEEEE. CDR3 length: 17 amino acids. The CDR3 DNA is TGTGCCAGCAGCTTCACCCCGACAGGAGCCAATCCCTACGAGCAGTACTTC. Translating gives CASSFTPTGANPYEQYF.

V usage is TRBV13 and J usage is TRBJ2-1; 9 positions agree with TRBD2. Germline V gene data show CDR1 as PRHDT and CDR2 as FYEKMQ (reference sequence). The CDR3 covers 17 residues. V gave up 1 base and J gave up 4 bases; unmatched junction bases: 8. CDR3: CASSLEGASGVYNEQFF. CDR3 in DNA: TGTGCCAGCAGCTTAGAAGGGGCTAGCGGGGTATACAATGAGCAGTTCTTC.

The CDR3 region has the DNA TGTGCCAGCAGCTTACCACAGGGCGGTAACTATGGCTACACCTTC. It specifies CASSLPQGGNYGYTF. The chain carries TRBV7-2 and TRBJ1-2; a possible D gene is TRBD1 (6 bases). The CDR3 runs 15 residues. Deletions cut 2 bases from V and 1 base from J, with 11 bases between. Germline lookup yields CDR1 SGHTA and CDR2 FQGNSA.

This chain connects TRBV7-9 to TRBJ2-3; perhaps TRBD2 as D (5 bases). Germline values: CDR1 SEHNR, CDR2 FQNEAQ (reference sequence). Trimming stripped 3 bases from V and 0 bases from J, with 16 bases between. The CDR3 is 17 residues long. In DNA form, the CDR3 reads TGTGCCAGCAGCTTGGGCGTTACTAGGTCTAGCACAGATACGCAGTATTTT. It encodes CASSLGVTRSSTDTQYF.

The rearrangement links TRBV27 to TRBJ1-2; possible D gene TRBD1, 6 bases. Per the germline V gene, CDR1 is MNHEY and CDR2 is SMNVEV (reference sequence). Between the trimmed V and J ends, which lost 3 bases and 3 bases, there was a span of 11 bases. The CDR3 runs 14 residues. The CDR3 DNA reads TGTGCCAGCAGTTTTGGCAGGGGCCACTATGGCTACACCTTC. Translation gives CASSFGRGHYGYTF.

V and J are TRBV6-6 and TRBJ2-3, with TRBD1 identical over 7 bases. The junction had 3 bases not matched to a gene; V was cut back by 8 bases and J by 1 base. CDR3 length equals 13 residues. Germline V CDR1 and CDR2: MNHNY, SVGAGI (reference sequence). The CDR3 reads CASEGARTDTQYF. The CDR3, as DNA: TGTGCCAGCGAGGGGGCTCGCACAGATACGCAGTATTTT.

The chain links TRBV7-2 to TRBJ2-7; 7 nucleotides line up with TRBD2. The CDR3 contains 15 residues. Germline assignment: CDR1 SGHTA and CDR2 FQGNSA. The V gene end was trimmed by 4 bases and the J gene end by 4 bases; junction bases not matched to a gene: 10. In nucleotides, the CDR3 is TGTGCCAGCAGCTCGAACTTCGGGGGAGGGTACGAGCAGTACTTC. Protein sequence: CASSSNFGGGYEQYF. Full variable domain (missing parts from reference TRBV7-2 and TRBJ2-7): GAGVSQSPSNKVTEKGKDVELRCDPISGHTALYWYRQSLGQGLEFLIYFQGNSAPDKSGLPSDRFSAERTGGSVSTLTIQRTQQEDSAVYLCASSSNFGGGYEQYFGPGTRLTVT.

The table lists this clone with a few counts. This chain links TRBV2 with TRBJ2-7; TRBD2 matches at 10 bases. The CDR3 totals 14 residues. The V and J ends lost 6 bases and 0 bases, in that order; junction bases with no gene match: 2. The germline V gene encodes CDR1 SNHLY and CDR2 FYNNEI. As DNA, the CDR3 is TGTGCCAGCAGCCCTAGCGGGGGCTCCTACGAGCAGTACTTC. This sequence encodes CASSPSGGSYEQYF.

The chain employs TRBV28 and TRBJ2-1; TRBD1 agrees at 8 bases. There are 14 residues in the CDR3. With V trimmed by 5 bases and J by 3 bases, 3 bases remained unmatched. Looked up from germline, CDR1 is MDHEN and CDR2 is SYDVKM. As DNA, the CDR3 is TGTGCCAGCAGTCCCAGGGGGCTCTACAATGAGCAGTTCTTC. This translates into CASSPRGLYNEQFF.

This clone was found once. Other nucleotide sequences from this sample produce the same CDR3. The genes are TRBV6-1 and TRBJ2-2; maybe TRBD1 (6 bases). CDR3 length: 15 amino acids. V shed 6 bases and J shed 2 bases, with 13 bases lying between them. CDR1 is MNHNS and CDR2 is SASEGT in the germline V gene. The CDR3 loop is CASSRRTANTGELFF. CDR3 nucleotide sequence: TGTGCCAGCAGCCGTCGGACAGCTAACACCGGGGAGCTGTTTTTT.

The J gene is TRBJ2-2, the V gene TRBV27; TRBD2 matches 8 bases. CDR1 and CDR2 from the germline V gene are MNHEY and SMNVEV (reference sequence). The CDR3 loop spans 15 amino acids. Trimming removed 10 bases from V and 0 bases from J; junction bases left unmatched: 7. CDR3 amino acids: CATKVGGANTGELFF. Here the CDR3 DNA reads TGTGCCACTAAAGTCGGGGGGGCGAACACCGGGGAGCTGTTTTTT.

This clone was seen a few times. CDR3 protein: CASSPSRTGTYEQYF. The CDR3 nucleotides read TGCGCCAGCAGCCCCTCCCGGACAGGCACTTACGAGCAGTACTTC. The genes are TRBV4-3 and TRBJ2-7, with 7 nucleotides matching TRBD1. The V gene's germline CDR1 is LGHNA and CDR2 YSLEER. Trimming took 4 bases from V and 4 from J; bases not matched to a gene: 10. The CDR3 covers 15 residues.

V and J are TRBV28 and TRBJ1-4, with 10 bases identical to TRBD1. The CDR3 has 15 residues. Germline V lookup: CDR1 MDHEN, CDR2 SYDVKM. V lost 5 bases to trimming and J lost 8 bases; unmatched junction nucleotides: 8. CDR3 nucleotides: TGTGCCAGCAGTATTCCCGGGACAGGGGTCGAAAAACTGTTTTTT. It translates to CASSIPGTGVEKLFF.

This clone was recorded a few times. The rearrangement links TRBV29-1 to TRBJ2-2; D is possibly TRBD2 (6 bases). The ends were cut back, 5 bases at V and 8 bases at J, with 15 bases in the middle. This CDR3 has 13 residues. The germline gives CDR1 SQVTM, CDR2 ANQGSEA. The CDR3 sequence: CSVSFPAGGELFF. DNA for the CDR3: TGCAGCGTTTCATTCCCGGCGGGGGGGGAGCTGTTTTTT.

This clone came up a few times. DNA for the CDR3: TGTGCCAGCAGCTCCGCAGGGGTACTCACAGATACGCAGTATTTT. This sequence encodes CASSSAGVLTDTQYF. The chain uses TRBV7-9 and TRBJ2-3; tentative D call: TRBD1 (6 bases). CDR3 length: 15 amino acids. Per germline, CDR1 SEHNR and CDR2 FQNEAQ (reference sequence). Trimming shortened V by 4 bases and J by 2 bases, and 13 bases separated the two germline ends.

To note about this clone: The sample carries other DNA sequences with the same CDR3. The CDR3 reads CASSLSRQETQYF. DNA of the CDR3: TGTGCCAGCAGCTTAAGCAGGCAGGAGACCCAGTACTTC. The chain has TRBV7-2 and TRBJ2-5; D gene ambiguous. Trimming shortened V by 2 bases and J by 5 bases, and 9 bases separated the two germline ends. Germline V gene lookup returns CDR1 SGHTA and CDR2 FQGNSA. The CDR3 has 13 amino acids.

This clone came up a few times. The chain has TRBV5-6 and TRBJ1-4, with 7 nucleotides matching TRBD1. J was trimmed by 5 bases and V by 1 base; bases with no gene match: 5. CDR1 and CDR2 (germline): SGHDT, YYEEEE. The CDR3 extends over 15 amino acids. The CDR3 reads CASSLLGQRNEKLFF. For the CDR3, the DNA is TGTGCCAGCAGCTTGTTGGGACAGAGAAATGAAAAACTGTTTTTT. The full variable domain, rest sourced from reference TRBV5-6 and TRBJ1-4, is DAGVTQSPTHLIKTRGQQVTLRCSPKSGHDTVSWYQQALGQGPQFIFQYYEEEERQRGNFPDRFSGHQFPNYSSELNVNALLLGDSALYLCASSLLGQRNEKLFFGSGTQLSVL.

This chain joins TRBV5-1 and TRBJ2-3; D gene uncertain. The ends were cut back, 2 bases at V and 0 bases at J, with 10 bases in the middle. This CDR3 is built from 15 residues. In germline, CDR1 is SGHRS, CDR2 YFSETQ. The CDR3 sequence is CASSLGGSSTDTQYF. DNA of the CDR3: TGCGCCAGCAGCTTAGGCGGCAGTAGCACAGATACGCAGTATTTT. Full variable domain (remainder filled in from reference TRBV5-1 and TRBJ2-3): KAGVTQTPRYLIKTRGQQVTLSCSPISGHRSVSWYQQTPGQGLQFLFEYFSETQRNKGNFPGRFSGRQFSNSRSEMNVSTLELGDSALYLCASSLGGSSTDTQYFGPGTRLTVL.

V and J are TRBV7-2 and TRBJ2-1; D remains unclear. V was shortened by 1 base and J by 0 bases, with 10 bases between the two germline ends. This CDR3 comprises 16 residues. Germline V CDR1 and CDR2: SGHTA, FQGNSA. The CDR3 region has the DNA TGTGCCAGCAGCTTAGTGATTAGTGTCTCCTACAATGAGCAGTTCTTC. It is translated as CASSLVISVSYNEQFF.

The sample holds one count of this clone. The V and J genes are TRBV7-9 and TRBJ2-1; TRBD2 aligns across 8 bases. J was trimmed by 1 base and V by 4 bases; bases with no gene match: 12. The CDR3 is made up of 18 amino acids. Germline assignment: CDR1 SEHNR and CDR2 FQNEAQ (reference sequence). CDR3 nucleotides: TGTGCCAGCAGCTCCCATGTTTTTAGCGGGACTTCCTACAATGAGCAGTTCTTC. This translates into CASSSHVFSGTSYNEQFF.

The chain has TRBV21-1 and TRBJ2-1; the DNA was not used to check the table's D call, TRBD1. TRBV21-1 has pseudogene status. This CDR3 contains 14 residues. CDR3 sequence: CARFQGFSYNEQFF. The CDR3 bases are TGTGCCAGGTTCCAGGGTTTTTCCTACAATGAGCAGTTCTTC.

The CDR3 spells CASSSPARQFTDTQYF. The CDR3 DNA follows: TGTGCCAGCAGTTCCCCGGCCCGACAGTTCACAGATACGCAGTATTTT. The gene calls are TRBV28 and TRBJ2-3; D possibly corresponds to TRBD1 (5 bases). The V gene lost 4 bases and the J gene lost 2 bases, with 16 bases spanning the gap. This CDR3 spans 16 amino acids. Germline V gene sequence: CDR1 MDHEN, CDR2 SYDVKM. Filled out from reference TRBV28 and TRBJ2-3, the complete variable domain reads DVKVTQSSRYLVKRTGEKVFLECVQDMDHENMFWYRQDPGLGLRLIYFSYDVKMKEKGDIPEGYSVSREKKERFSLILESASTNQTSMYLCASSSPARQFTDTQYFGPGTRLTVL.

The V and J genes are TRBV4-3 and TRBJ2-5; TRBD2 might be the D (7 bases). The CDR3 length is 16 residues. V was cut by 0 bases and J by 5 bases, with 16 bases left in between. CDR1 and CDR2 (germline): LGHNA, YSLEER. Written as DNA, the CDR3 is TGCGCCAGCAGCCAAGACCGGGGGGCTGGTTGGGAGACCCAGTACTTC. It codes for CASSQDRGAGWETQYF.

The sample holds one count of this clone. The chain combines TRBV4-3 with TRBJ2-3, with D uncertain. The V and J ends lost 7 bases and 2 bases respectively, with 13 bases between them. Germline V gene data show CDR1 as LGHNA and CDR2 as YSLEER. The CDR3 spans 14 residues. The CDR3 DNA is TGCGCCAGCATCAGTTTGCCCTCCACAGATACGCAGTATTTT. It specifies CASISLPSTDTQYF.